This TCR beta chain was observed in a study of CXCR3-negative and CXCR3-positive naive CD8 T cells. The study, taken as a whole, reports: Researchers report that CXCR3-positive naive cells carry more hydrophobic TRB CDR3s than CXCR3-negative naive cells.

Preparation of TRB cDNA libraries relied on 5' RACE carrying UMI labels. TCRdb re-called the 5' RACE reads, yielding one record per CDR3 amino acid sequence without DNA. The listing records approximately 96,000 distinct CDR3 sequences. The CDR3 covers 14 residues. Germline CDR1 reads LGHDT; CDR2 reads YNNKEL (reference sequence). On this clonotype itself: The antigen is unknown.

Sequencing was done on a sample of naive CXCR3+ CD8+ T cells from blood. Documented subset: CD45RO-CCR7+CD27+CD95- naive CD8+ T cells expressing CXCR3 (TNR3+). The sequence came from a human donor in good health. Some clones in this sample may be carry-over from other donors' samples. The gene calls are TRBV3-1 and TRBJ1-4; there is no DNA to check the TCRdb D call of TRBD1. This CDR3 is CASSSGRRIEKLFF.